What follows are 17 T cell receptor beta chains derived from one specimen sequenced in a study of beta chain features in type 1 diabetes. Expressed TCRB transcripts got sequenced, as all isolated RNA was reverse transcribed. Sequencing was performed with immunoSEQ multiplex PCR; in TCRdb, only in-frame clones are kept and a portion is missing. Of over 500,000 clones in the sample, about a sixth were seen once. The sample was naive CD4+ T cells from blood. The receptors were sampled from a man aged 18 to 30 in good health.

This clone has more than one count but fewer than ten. The CDR3 is CASSLGAGQGVLAKNIQYF. The CDR3 coding sequence is TGTGCCAGCAGCCTCGGTGCGGGACAGGGGGTTCTAGCCAAAAACATTCAGTACTTC. V gene TRBV7-2 combines with J gene TRBJ2-4, with 11 bases that match TRBD1. Germline trimming cut 5 bases from V and 0 bases from J; bases unmatched to any gene: 12. The CDR3 length is 19 residues. Germline assignment: CDR1 SGHTA and CDR2 FQGNSA.

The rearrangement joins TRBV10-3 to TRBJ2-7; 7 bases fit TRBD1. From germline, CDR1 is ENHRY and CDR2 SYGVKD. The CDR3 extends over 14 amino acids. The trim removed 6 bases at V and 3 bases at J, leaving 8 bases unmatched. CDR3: CAISRQGVVYEQYF. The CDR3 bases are TGTGCCATCAGCAGACAGGGAGTAGTCTACGAGCAGTACTTC.

CDR3 in DNA: TGTGCCAGCTCACGAGGGGGCGCAGGATCTCTAGAGACCCAGTACTTC. This encodes CASSRGGAGSLETQYF. The gene calls are TRBV18 and TRBJ2-5; 7 positions agree with TRBD1. This CDR3 has 16 residues. Looked up from germline, CDR1 is KGHSH and CDR2 is LQKENI. J was trimmed by 4 bases and V by 4 bases; bases with no gene match: 12.

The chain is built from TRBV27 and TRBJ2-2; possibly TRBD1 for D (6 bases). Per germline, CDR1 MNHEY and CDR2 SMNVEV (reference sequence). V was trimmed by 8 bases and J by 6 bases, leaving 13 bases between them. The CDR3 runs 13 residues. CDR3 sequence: CASRMRGSGELFF. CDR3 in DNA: TGTGCCAGCCGGATGAGGGGGTCCGGGGAGCTGTTTTTT.

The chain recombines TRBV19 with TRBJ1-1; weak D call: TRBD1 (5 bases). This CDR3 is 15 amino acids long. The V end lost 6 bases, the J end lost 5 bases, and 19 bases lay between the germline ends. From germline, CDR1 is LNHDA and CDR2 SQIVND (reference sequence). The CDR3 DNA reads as TGTGCCAGTAGGGCCGGGACTGTCCCTTATACTGAAGCTTTCTTT. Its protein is CASRAGTVPYTEAFF.

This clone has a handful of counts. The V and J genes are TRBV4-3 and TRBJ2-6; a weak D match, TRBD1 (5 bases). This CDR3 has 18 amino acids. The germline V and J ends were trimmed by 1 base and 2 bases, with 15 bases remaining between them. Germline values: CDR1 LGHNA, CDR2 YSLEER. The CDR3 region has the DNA TGCGCCAGCAGCCAAGGGCTCGGACAATTCCCTGGGGCCAACGTCCTGACTTTC. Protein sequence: CASSQGLGQFPGANVLTF.

The CDR3 DNA is TGTGCCAGCAGCTTCATCCGTTGGGCGGAGGGGGCCAACGTCCTGACTTTC. Translation gives CASSFIRWAEGANVLTF. The chain combines TRBV7-2 with TRBJ2-6; D remains unclear. The CDR3 is 17 amino acids. The V gene lost 3 bases and the J gene lost 4 bases, with 16 bases spanning the gap. CDR1 is SGHTA and CDR2 is FQGNSA in the germline V gene.

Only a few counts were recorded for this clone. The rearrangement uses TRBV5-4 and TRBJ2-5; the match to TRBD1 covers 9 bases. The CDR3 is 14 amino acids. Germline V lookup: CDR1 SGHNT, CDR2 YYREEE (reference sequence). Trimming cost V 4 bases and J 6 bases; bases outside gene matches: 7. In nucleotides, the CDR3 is TGTGCCAGCAGCACCGGGACAGGGAGAAAGACCCAGTACTTC. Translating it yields CASSTGTGRKTQYF.

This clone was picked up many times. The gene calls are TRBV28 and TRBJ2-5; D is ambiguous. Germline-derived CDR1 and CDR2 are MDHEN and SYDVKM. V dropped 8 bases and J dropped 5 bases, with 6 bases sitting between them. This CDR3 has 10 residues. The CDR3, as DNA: TGTGCCAGCCGATTGGAGACCCAGTACTTC. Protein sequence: CASRLETQYF.

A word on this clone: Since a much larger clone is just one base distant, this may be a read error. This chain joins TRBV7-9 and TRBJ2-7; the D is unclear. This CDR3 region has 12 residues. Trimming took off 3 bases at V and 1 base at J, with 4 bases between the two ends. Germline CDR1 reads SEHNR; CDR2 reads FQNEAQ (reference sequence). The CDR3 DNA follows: TGTGCCAGCAGCTTGATGTCCTACGAGCAGTACTTC. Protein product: CASSLMSYEQYF.

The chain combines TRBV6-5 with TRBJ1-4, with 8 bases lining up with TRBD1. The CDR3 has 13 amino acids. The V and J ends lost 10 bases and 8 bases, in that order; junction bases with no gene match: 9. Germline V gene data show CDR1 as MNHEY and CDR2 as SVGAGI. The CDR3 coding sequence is TGTGCCACCGCGGACAGGGACGGGGAAAAACTGTTTTTT. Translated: CATADRDGEKLFF.

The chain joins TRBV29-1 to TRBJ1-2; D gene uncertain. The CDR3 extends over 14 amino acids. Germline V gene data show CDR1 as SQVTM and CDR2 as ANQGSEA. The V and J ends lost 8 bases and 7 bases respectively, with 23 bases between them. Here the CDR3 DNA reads TGCAGCCTTCACCAGAAGGACGCGTATTTTGGCTACACCTTC. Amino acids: CSLHQKDAYFGYTF.

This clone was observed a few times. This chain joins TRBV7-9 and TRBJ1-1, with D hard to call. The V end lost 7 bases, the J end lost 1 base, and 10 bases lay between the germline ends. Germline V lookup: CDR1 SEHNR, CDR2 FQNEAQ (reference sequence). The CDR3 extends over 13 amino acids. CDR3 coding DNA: TGTGCCAGCATTCGGAGCGCGAACACTGAAGCTTTCTTT. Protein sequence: CASIRSANTEAFF.

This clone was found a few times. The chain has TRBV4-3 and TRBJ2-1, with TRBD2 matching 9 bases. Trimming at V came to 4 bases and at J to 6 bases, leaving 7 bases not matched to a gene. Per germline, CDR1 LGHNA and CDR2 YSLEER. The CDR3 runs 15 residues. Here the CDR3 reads CASSPGTSRFNEQFF. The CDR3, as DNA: TGCGCCAGCAGCCCTGGGACTAGCCGGTTCAATGAGCAGTTCTTC.

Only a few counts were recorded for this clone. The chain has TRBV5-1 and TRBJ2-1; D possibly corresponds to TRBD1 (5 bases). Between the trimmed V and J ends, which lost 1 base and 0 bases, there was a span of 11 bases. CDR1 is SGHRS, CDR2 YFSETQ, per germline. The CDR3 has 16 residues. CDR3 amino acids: CASSLRQGGSYNEQFF. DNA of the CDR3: TGCGCCAGCAGCTTGAGGCAGGGTGGCTCCTACAATGAGCAGTTCTTC.

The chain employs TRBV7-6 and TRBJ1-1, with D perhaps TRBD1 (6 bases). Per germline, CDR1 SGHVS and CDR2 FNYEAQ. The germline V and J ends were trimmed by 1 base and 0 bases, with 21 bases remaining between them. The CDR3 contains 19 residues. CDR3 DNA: TGTGCCAGCAGCTTAGGGACGGGGGGGCTGTTGGGAATGAACACTGAAGCTTTCTTT. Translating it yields CASSLGTGGLLGMNTEAFF.

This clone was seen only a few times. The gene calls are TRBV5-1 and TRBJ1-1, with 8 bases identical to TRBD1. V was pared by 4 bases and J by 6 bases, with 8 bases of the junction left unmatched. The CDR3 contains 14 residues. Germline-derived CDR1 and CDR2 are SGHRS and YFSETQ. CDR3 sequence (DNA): TGCGCCAGCAGCATGGACAGGGCTAAGTCTGAAGCTTTCTTT. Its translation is CASSMDRAKSEAFF.